This T cell receptor (beta chain) was sequenced for a study of blood T cell repertoires in COVID-19. Study in general: COVID-19 samples collected from the United States, Italy and Spain covered acute and convalescent phases. PBMCs, B-cell-depleted T cells, or T cells were the source of the cDNA or gDNA that made up the material.

Assay: immunoSEQ multiplex PCR; the TCRdb copy retains only in-frame clones and omits some. Seen here are 150,000 to 250,000 clones, 84% observed once, and the top ten hold 7% to 9%. The CDR3 spans 13 residues. Germline CDR1 is LNHNV and CDR2 is YYDKDF (reference sequence). Trimming cost V 3 bases and J 1 base, with 6 bases left between them. Grouping used clinical history reported by participants in a survey and questionnaire. The rearrangement links TRBV15 to TRBJ2-5; TRBD2 is a possible D gene (5 bases). This receptor was taken from a middle-aged man who had recovered from COVID-19. Sequences were obtained from PBMCs or T cells enriched from blood (not recorded which). The CDR3: CATSRDSQETQYF. In DNA form, the CDR3 reads TGTGCCACCAGCAGGGACTCCCAAGAGACCCAGTACTTC. Full variable domain (remainder filled in from reference TRBV15 and TRBJ2-5): DAMVIQNPRYQVTQFGKPVTLSCSQTLNHNVMYWYQQKSSQAPKLLFHYYDKDFNNEADTPDNFQSRRPNTSFCFLDIRSPGLGDTAMYLCATSRDSQETQYFGPGTRLLVL.